The subject of this entry is one T cell receptor (beta chain). This sample stems from a study of blood T cell repertoires in COVID-19. Study summary: Sites across the United States, Italy and Spain contributed samples from acute and convalescent COVID-19. In each case, the material was cDNA or gDNA derived from T cells, B-cell-depleted T cells, or PBMCs.

Germline V gene sequence: CDR1 SSHAT, CDR2 FNYEAQ (reference sequence). The germline V and J ends were trimmed by 1 base and 1 base, with 4 bases remaining between them. CDR3 length equals 13 residues. How the authors handled the data: Reference gene primer amplification yielded estimated nucleated cell counts. Data came from immunoSEQ multiplex PCR; TCRdb stores just in-frame clones and leaves some out. The V and J calls and clone size were taken over from that table, and D and trimming were inferred from the DNA. The table lists about 180,000 clones, roughly 84% of them singletons. The gene calls are TRBV7-7 and TRBJ1-1, with D uncertain. This receptor was obtained from a person between 65 and 79 years old with COVID-19, enrolled during active disease. Sequenced material: peripheral blood. CDR3 loop: CASSLGQNTEAFF. In nucleotides, the CDR3 is TGTGCCAGCAGCTTAGGGCAGAACACTGAAGCTTTCTTT.